These T cell receptor beta chains were read from a single sample in a study of shared clonotypes between healthy human individuals. Produced via immunoSEQ multiplex PCR; TCRdb's table is partial and in-frame only. The sample yields some 530,000 clones, roughly 80% seen once. The sequenced material came from PBMCs. The receptors were sampled from a woman aged 35 to 49 in good health. Some clones in this sample may be carry-over from other donors' samples. The CDR3 runs from the conserved cysteine through the conserved F or W. The D gene is left open where the match is weak. A row's size may be missing; if present it is once, few, many or a size class.

abundance,v_gene,j_gene,d_gene,CDR3aa,CDR3nt
.,TRBV7-3,TRBJ2-7,TRBD2,CASSLAGAYEQYF,TGTGCCAGTTCCTTAGCGGGGGCCTACGAGCAGTACTTC
few,TRBV2,TRBJ1-5,.,CASIGGVGQPQHF,TGTGCCAGCATAGGGGGGGTCGGCCAGCCCCAGCATTTT
once,TRBV19,TRBJ2-7,.,CASSSEGRGDYEQYF,TGTGCCAGTAGTAGTGAGGGGCGAGGAGATTACGAGCAGTACTTC
many,TRBV27,TRBJ1-2,.,CASSLSWQGNYGYTF,TGTGCCAGCAGTTTATCGTGGCAGGGGAACTATGGCTACACCTTC
.,TRBV11-3,TRBJ2-3,TRBD2,CASSLEGGTSGTQYF,TGTGCCAGCAGCTTAGAGGGGGGTACTAGCGGTACGCAGTATTTT
.,TRBV4-1,TRBJ1-2,.,CASSQDRVRYGYTF,TGCGCCAGCAGCCAAGACAGGGTCAGGTATGGCTACACCTTC
.,TRBV2,TRBJ2-2,TRBD1,CASSVTGVGLTGGLFF,TGTGCCAGCTCCGTGACAGGGGTCGGTCTCACCGGGGGGCTGTTTTTT
.,TRBV5-1,TRBJ2-5,.,CASSQGEATQYF,TGCGCCAGCAGCCAGGGGGAGGCCACCCAGTACTTC
.,TRBV18,TRBJ1-1,.,CASSPTARGGRGTEAFF,TGTGCCAGCTCACCAACAGCTCGGGGGGGTCGAGGCACTGAAGCTTTCTTT
.,TRBV4-3,TRBJ2-7,TRBD1,CASSPTGVTEQYF,TGCGCCAGCAGTCCTACAGGGGTAACCGAGCAGTACTTC
.,TRBV19,TRBJ2-7,.,CASSMPYTYEQYF,TGTGCCAGTAGTATGCCCTACACCTACGAGCAGTACTTC
.,TRBV20-1,TRBJ2-7,.,CSASYEQYF,TGCAGTGCTAGTTACGAGCAGTACTTC
.,TRBV27,TRBJ1-2,.,CASTFSTDHNYGYTF,TGTGCCAGCACCTTTTCTACAGACCATAACTATGGCTACACCTTC
few,TRBV11-3,TRBJ2-1,.,CASSLGRDNEQFF,TGTGCCAGCAGCTTGGGCAGGGACAATGAGCAGTTCTTC
.,TRBV7-9,TRBJ2-1,TRBD2,CASSPSLASGVANEQFF,TGTGCCAGCAGCCCGTCTTTGGCTAGCGGTGTGGCGAATGAGCAGTTCTTC
.,TRBV14,TRBJ2-3,TRBD2,CASSQGTSGLTDTQYF,TGTGCCAGCAGCCAAGGGACTAGCGGTCTCACAGATACGCAGTATTTT
.,TRBV10-3,TRBJ2-7,TRBD1,CAVRQGTSGGEQYF,TGTGCCGTTCGACAGGGGACCTCCGGGGGAGAGCAGTACTTC
.,TRBV7-9,TRBJ2-1,.,CASSLVLGAEQFF,TGTGCCAGCAGCTTAGTCCTGGGGGCTGAGCAGTTCTTC
.,TRBV19,TRBJ2-3,.,CASTEDGSFTDTQYF,TGTGCCAGTACCGAAGACGGGTCTTTCACAGATACGCAGTATTTT
.,TRBV7-2,TRBJ2-1,.,CASSLRETEQFF,TGTGCCAGCAGCTTACGGGAGACTGAGCAGTTCTTC
.,TRBV5-4,TRBJ2-7,TRBD1,CASSSGQGDEQYF,TGTGCCAGCAGCTCCGGACAGGGGGACGAGCAGTACTTC
.,TRBV7-8,TRBJ2-3,TRBD2,CASSYNWGLPLSTDTQYF,TGTGCCAGCAGCTATAATTGGGGACTACCCCTTAGCACAGATACGCAGTATTTT
once,TRBV15,TRBJ2-3,.,CATSREWGLEHTDTQYF,TGTGCCACCAGCAGAGAATGGGGGCTGGAACACACAGATACGCAGTATTTT
.,TRBV25-1,TRBJ2-7,TRBD2,CASRGSGTAYEQYF,TGTGCCAGCAGGGGAAGCGGGACTGCCTACGAGCAGTACTTC
.,TRBV14,TRBJ2-7,TRBD1,CASSRWTGFFEQYF,TGTGCCAGCAGCCGATGGACAGGGTTCTTCGAGCAGTACTTC
once,TRBV11-3,TRBJ2-7,.,CASSRGGQDHEQYF,TGTGCCAGCAGCCGGGGGGGACAGGACCACGAGCAGTACTTC
.,TRBV29-1,TRBJ1-3,.,CSVVVGGNTIYF,TGCAGCGTGGTAGTAGGGGGGAACACCATATATTTT
.,TRBV7-9,TRBJ2-1,.,CASSLIGDEQFF,TGTGCCAGCAGCTTAATAGGGGATGAGCAGTTCTTC
.,TRBV28,TRBJ2-7,.,CASGDKYEQYF,TGTGCCAGCGGCGACAAGTACGAGCAGTACTTC
few,TRBV20-1,TRBJ2-3,.,CSAGLTDTQYF,TGCAGTGCCGGGCTCACAGATACGCAGTATTTT
.,TRBV15,TRBJ2-7,.,CATSGPRLGSSYEQYF,TGTGCCACCAGCGGCCCTAGGTTGGGGAGCTCCTACGAGCAGTACTTC
.,TRBV6-4,TRBJ2-7,.,CASSPLRGLAYEQYF,TGTGCCAGCAGCCCCCTGCGGGGGCTCGCCTACGAGCAGTACTTC
.,TRBV5-4,TRBJ1-1,TRBD1,CASSGDSWRSEAFF,TGTGCCAGCAGCGGGGACAGTTGGAGATCGGAAGCTTTCTTT
.,TRBV2,TRBJ2-2,TRBD1,CASSEYRGNTGELFF,TGTGCCAGCAGTGAATACAGGGGGAACACCGGGGAGCTGTTTTTT
once,TRBV7-8,TRBJ1-2,TRBD1,CASSFRDRGPDGYTF,TGTGCCAGCAGCTTCCGGGACAGGGGACCGGATGGCTACACCTTC
.,TRBV7-8,TRBJ2-7,.,CASSFGEAAYEQYF,TGTGCCAGCAGCTTCGGGGAGGCGGCCTACGAGCAGTACTTC
.,TRBV18,TRBJ2-3,.,CASSRLRERTDTQYF,TGTGCCAGCTCACGATTGAGGGAAAGGACAGATACGCAGTATTTT
.,TRBV28,TRBJ1-3,TRBD1,CASRPGQGNTIYF,TGTGCCAGCAGACCGGGACAGGGAAACACCATATATTTT
.,TRBV27,TRBJ2-3,TRBD1,CASLSTGGEGDTQYF,TGTGCCAGCTTATCTACAGGGGGCGAAGGAGATACGCAGTATTTT
few,TRBV7-7,TRBJ2-2,TRBD2,CASSLAGRRGAGELFF,TGTGCTAGCAGCCTAGCGGGACGCCGGGGGGCCGGGGAGCTGTTTTTT
.,TRBV6-5,TRBJ2-7,.,CASSYSRVAEQYF,TGTGCCAGCAGTTACTCCAGGGTGGCCGAGCAGTACTTC
.,TRBV9,TRBJ2-2,.,CASSAHLADSNTGELFF,TGTGCCAGCAGCGCTCATCTAGCAGATTCGAACACCGGGGAGCTGTTTTTT
.,TRBV2,TRBJ2-7,TRBD2,CASKGLAGSYEQYF,TGTGCCAGCAAGGGCCTAGCGGGATCCTACGAGCAGTACTTC
.,TRBV29-1,TRBJ1-1,TRBD1,CSGGDRGSFEAFF,TGCAGCGGGGGTGACAGGGGATCTTTTGAAGCTTTCTTT
.,TRBV10-3,TRBJ1-2,.,CAIGTVGGAGGYTF,TGTGCCATCGGAACGGTTGGCGGTGCTGGCGGCTACACCTTC
.,TRBV10-3,TRBJ2-1,.,CAISEEGGNYNEQFF,TGTGCCATCAGTGAGGAGGGAGGAAACTACAATGAGCAGTTCTTC
.,TRBV7-9,TRBJ1-5,.,CASSLAGDRFGQPQHF,TGTGCCAGCAGCTTAGCAGGAGATAGATTCGGTCAGCCCCAGCATTTT
.,TRBV7-2,TRBJ2-6,TRBD1,CASSSRGDRGAGANVLTF,TGTGCCAGCAGCTCGAGGGGGGACAGGGGTGCTGGGGCCAACGTCCTGACTTTC
.,TRBV6-1,TRBJ2-7,.,CASSEAAWERGQYF,TGTGCCAGCAGTGAAGCAGCCTGGGAACGGGGGCAGTACTTC
.,TRBV10-2,TRBJ1-3,.,CASSEERSNTIYF,TGCGCCAGCAGTGAGGAACGGTCCAACACCATATATTTT
few,TRBV5-1,TRBJ2-1,TRBD1,CASRPDRGQVEQFF,TGCGCCAGCAGACCCGACAGGGGGCAGGTTGAGCAGTTCTTC
once,TRBV28,TRBJ2-6,.,CASRPSGQGGTGANVLTF,TGTGCCAGCAGGCCATCCGGACAGGGAGGGACTGGGGCCAACGTCCTGACTTTC
.,TRBV5-1,TRBJ2-7,TRBD1,CASSLTGVHEQYF,TGCGCCAGCAGCTTGACAGGGGTCCACGAGCAGTACTTC
few,TRBV28,TRBJ2-1,.,CASSLLGEVEQFF,TGTGCCAGCAGCTTACTGGGAGAGGTTGAGCAGTTCTTC